This is a list of T cell receptor beta chains from one sample in a study of shared clonotypes between healthy human individuals. The method was immunoSEQ multiplex PCR; TCRdb's version includes in-frame clones alone and lacks a portion of them. Found here are 550,000 to 750,000 clones, around 92% of them singletons; the top ten hold about 24%. Sequencing was performed on naive CD8+ T cells sorted from blood. Every receptor here comes from a man between 25 and 39 years old in good health. The CDR3 runs from the conserved cysteine through the conserved F or W. D genes are given only for firm matches.

J	D	V	DNA	CDR3
TRBJ2-1	.	TRBV7-9	TGTGCCAGCAGCTTGGCACAGGGCTACAATGAGCAGTTCTTC	CASSLAQGYNEQFF
TRBJ2-1	.	TRBV7-9	TGTGCCAGCAGCCACGCCCGGAGCGGCCTGTGGAATGAGCAGTTCTTC	CASSHARSGLWNEQFF
TRBJ1-5	.	TRBV2	TGTGCCAGCAGTGATAGTGCAGGGCGGGAGCCCCAGCATTTT	CASSDSAGREPQHF
TRBJ2-7	TRBD1	TRBV5-1	TGCGCCAGCAGCTTGGAGGGGGCTGGCTACGAGCAGTACTTC	CASSLEGAGYEQYF
TRBJ1-1	TRBD1	TRBV7-8	TGTGCCAGCAGCTTATCGACAGGGGAGGCTGAAGCTTTCTTT	CASSLSTGEAEAFF
TRBJ1-1	.	TRBV7-9	TGTGCCAGCAGCCCACCCCGGGGTGTGAACACTGAAGCTTTCTTT	CASSPPRGVNTEAFF
TRBJ2-7	.	TRBV29-1	TGCAGCGTTACCGACGACAATTCCCCCTACGAGCAGTACTTC	CSVTDDNSPYEQYF
TRBJ2-7	.	TRBV27	TGTGCCAGCAGCAACACCTACGAGCAGTACTTC	CASSNTYEQYF
TRBJ1-1	TRBD1	TRBV4-1	TGCGCCAGCAGCCAAGTAGGGACAGGGCAATGGAGCGCTTTCTTT	CASSQVGTGQWSAFF
TRBJ2-5	TRBD2	TRBV11-2	TGTGCCAGCAGCAATACACTAGCGCACCAAGAGACCCAGTACTTC	CASSNTLAHQETQYF
TRBJ2-3	.	TRBV29-1	TGCAGCGTTAAAAGGGACGGTGCTAGCACAGATACGCAGTATTTT	CSVKRDGASTDTQYF